This T cell receptor (beta chain) is drawn from a study of blood T cell repertoires in COVID-19. Clones were sequenced by immunoSEQ multiplex PCR, and TCRdb holds only the in-frame ones, with some missing. The top ten clones hold 0.9% to 0.95% of a sample with around 140,000 clones, roughly 89% of them seen once. CDR1 and CDR2 from the germline V gene are SGHRS and YFSETQ. The V segment lost 0 bases and the J segment 1 base; nucleotides outside the gene matches: 3. There are 16 residues in the CDR3. This chain connects TRBV5-1 to TRBJ2-1, with 8 bases matching TRBD2. This TCR was recovered from a woman aged 50 to 65 with acute or convalescent COVID-19. The sample taken for sequencing was peripheral blood. CDR3 residues: CASSLGGLVSYNEQFF. CDR3 in DNA: TGCGCCAGCAGCTTGGGGGGACTAGTTTCCTACAATGAGCAGTTCTTC.